This T cell receptor (beta chain) came from a study of graft-versus-host responses after intestinal transplantation. On the study more broadly: In this cohort, recipients had multivisceral, liver-intestinal, or isolated intestinal transplants.

With regard to this clone: Its antigen remains unidentified.

V gave up 8 bases and J gave up 2 bases; unmatched junction bases: 9. Germline CDR1 and CDR2: MNHEY and SVGAGI. CDR3 length: 15 residues. Profiling relied on immunoSEQ multiplex PCR, and the TCRdb table lists in-frame clones only, not all of them. The sample carries 35,000 to 50,000 clones, more than 90% recorded once. The sample was unstimulated CD8+ T cells sorted from spleen or lymph node cells, taken before transplant. This receptor was obtained from a human donor who was the organ donor for an intestinal transplant. The chain uses TRBV6-5 and TRBJ2-1, with 7 nucleotides matching TRBD2. This CDR3 is CASHPSGETYNEQFF. DNA of the CDR3: TGTGCCAGCCACCCTAGCGGCGAGACCTACAATGAGCAGTTCTTC.